This entry features one T cell receptor beta chain sequence. Sample-barcoded 5' priming and a J-beta primer mix drove a second PCR of 7 to 11 cycles. Each sample yielded at least 3 million CDR3-containing paired-end reads. In TCRdb, the 5' RACE reads were re-called with MiXCR into one record per CDR3 protein. The profile shows 780,000 or so distinct CDR3 sequences, just over 55% of them singletons. CDR3 size: 16 residues. The junction had 5 bases not matched to a gene; V was cut back by 0 bases and J by 2 bases. CDR1 is LGHNA and CDR2 is YSLEER in the germline V gene. These data come from a study of blood T cells in healthy people across ages.

The sample comprised blood. The sequence derives from a man aged 35-49 years in good health. The chain carries TRBV4-3 and TRBJ2-3, with 7 bases matching TRBD2. DNA of the CDR3: TGCGCCAGCAGCCAAGAGGCTAGCGGACACACAGATACGCAGTATTTT. This gives the protein CASSQEASGHTDTQYF.